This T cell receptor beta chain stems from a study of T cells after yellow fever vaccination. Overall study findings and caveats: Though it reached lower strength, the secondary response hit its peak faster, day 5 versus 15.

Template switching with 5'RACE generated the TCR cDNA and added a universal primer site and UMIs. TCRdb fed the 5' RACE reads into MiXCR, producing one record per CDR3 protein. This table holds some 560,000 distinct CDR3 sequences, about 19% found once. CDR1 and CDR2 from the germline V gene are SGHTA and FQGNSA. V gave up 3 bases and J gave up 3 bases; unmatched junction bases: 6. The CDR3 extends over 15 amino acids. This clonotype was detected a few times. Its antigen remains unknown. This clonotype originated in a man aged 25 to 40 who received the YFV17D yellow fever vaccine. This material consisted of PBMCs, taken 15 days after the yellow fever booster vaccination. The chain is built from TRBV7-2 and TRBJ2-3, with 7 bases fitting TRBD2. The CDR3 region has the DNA TGTGCCAGCAGCTTTATCTCGGGAGGAACAGATACGCAGTATTTT. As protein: CASSFISGGTDTQYF.